The 15 T cell receptor beta chains listed next were all sequenced from one sample in a study of blood T cell repertoires in COVID-19 (dated by TCRdb to 2018 to 2020). The library was made by the immunoSEQ multiplex PCR assay. The immuneACCESS repertoire file appears here via TCRdb, limited to in-frame rearrangements. These files lack a portion of the clones; in checked studies, under half of the deficit traces to unresolved V genes, and the cause of the others is not known. Recorded for this sample are approximately 79,000 clones; approximately 82% of them occurred a single time. About a fifth of the sample comes from the top ten. The sequenced material came from peripheral blood. These TCRs come from a woman in her forties or fifties with acute or convalescent COVID-19.

The genes are TRBV5-8 and TRBJ1-4, with D unclear. CDR3 length: 14 residues. From germline, CDR1 is SGHTS and CDR2 YDEGEE. Trimming removed 0 bases at V and 5 bases at J, with 8 bases between. CDR3 protein: CASSLGRLNEKLFF. CDR3 nucleotide sequence: TGTGCCAGCAGCTTGGGCAGGCTGAATGAAAAACTGTTTTTT.

V gene TRBV5-1 combines with J gene TRBJ2-2; 10 bases line up with TRBD1. CDR3 length: 17 residues. CDR1 and CDR2 from the germline V gene are SGHRS and YFSETQ. DNA of the CDR3: TGCCCCTCCCATGGCGGGACAGGGGTTATAGGCACCGGGGAGCTGTTTTTT. Translating gives CPSHGGTGVIGTGELFF.

The chain joins TRBV5-1 to TRBJ2-7; 11 positions agree with TRBD1. Germline V lookup: CDR1 SGHRS, CDR2 YFSETQ. The CDR3 has 14 amino acids. Trimming removed 7 bases from V and 5 bases from J; junction bases left unmatched: 8. CDR3 protein: CASSLGQGVNEQYF. DNA of the CDR3: TGCGCCAGCTCCTTGGGACAGGGGGTTAACGAGCAGTACTTC. The full variable domain, its missing parts supplied by reference TRBV5-1 and TRBJ2-7, is KAGVTQTPRYLIKTRGQQVTLSCSPISGHRSVSWYQQTPGQGLQFLFEYFSETQRNKGNFPGRFSGRQFSNSRSEMNVSTLELGDSALYLCASSLGQGVNEQYFGPGTRLTVT.

The chain couples TRBV3-1 (or the pseudogene TRBV3-2) to TRBJ1-2; D is possibly TRBD1 (6 bases). Trimming removed 4 bases at V and 8 bases at J, with 26 bases between. This CDR3 has 17 residues. The germline gives CDR1 LGHDT, CDR2 YNNKEL (reference sequence). The CDR3 nucleotides read TGTGCCAGCAGCCCCCAACGGTCTGGGGGCAGGGGCCCCGGCTACACCTTC. The encoded protein is CASSPQRSGGRGPGYTF.

The DNA of the CDR3 is TGTGCCAGTAGTATTGACGGACTCAAGAGGGGCTACACCTTC. The encoded protein is CASSIDGLKRGYTF. The V gene is TRBV19, the J gene TRBJ1-2, with unresolved D. The CDR3 runs to 14 residues. Per the germline V gene, CDR1 is LNHDA and CDR2 is SQIVND (reference sequence). Trimming shortened V by 3 bases and J by 8 bases, and 16 bases separated the two germline ends.

V gene TRBV10-3 combines with J gene TRBJ1-2, with 8 bases identical to TRBD1. V lost 3 bases to trimming and J lost 6 bases; unmatched junction nucleotides: 6. The CDR3 loop spans 14 amino acids. CDR1 is ENHRY, CDR2 SYGVKD, per germline. The CDR3 DNA follows: TGTGCCATCAGTGACCGGACAGGGTACGATGGCTACACCTTC. Its protein is CAISDRTGYDGYTF.

The chain employs TRBV7-2 and TRBJ2-1, with TRBD2 matching over 7 bases. The length of the CDR3 is 15 residues. The V and J ends lost 5 bases and 8 bases, in that order; junction bases with no gene match: 12. The V gene's germline CDR1 is SGHTA and CDR2 FQGNSA. CDR3 amino acids: CASSLIVGGSHEQFF. For the CDR3, the DNA is TGTGCCAGCAGCCTTATAGTTGGCGGGAGCCATGAGCAGTTCTTC.

The V call is TRBV5-5, the J call TRBJ1-5; D is ambiguous. Germline-derived CDR1 and CDR2 are SGHKS and YYEKEE (reference sequence). The CDR3 runs to 14 residues. Deletions cut 1 base from V and 2 bases from J, with 7 bases between. This CDR3 is CASSLRGGNQPQHF. The CDR3 DNA sequence: TGTGCCAGCAGCTTGAGAGGTGGCAATCAGCCCCAGCATTTT.

The CDR3 reads CASSPRGGEQYF. CDR3 sequence (DNA): TGTGCCAGCAGCCCCCGGGGGGGAGAGCAGTACTTC. This chain uses TRBV7-9 with TRBJ2-7, with TRBD2 matching over 8 bases. The CDR3 is 12 residues long. Germline CDR1 and CDR2: SEHNR and FQNEAQ (reference sequence). Trimming removed 5 bases from V and 7 bases from J; junction bases left unmatched: 4.

The rearrangement uses TRBV3-1 (or the pseudogene TRBV3-2) and TRBJ2-3; 8 bases are shared with TRBD2. V was pared by 0 bases and J by 0 bases, with 5 bases of the junction left unmatched. This CDR3 spans 17 amino acids. The germline V gene encodes CDR1 LGHDT and CDR2 YNNKEL (reference sequence). CDR3 protein: CASSQDRGGWSTDTQYF. The CDR3, as DNA: TGTGCCAGCAGCCAAGATCGCGGGGGGTGGAGCACAGATACGCAGTATTTT.

This clone was seen just once. The rearrangement uses TRBV18 and TRBJ2-7; D might be TRBD1 (5 bases). CDR1 and CDR2 from the germline V gene are KGHSH and LQKENI. CDR3 length: 14 residues. Trimming took off 1 base at V and 5 bases at J, with 12 bases between the two ends. The CDR3 sequence is CASSPQNRFDEQYF. The CDR3 DNA follows: TGTGCCAGCTCACCACAGAACAGGTTCGACGAGCAGTACTTC.

The rearrangement uses TRBV4-2 and TRBJ2-7, with a tentative D call TRBD2 (6 bases). V shed 1 base and J shed 4 bases, with 14 bases lying between them. CDR1 is LGHNA, CDR2 YNFKEQ, per germline. The CDR3 has 15 amino acids. The CDR3 coding sequence is TGTGCCAGCAGCCAAGGAACCGGGACTGTGTACGAGCAGTACTTC. It translates to CASSQGTGTVYEQYF.

This clone has just one count. The chain carries TRBV5-8 and TRBJ1-1; D is undetermined. Germline CDR1 and CDR2: SGHTS and YDEGEE. The CDR3 totals 13 residues. V lost 7 bases, J lost 2 bases, and 12 bases lay in between. The CDR3 loop reads CASAGLKNTEAFF. CDR3 bases: TGTGCCAGCGCAGGCTTAAAAAACACTGAAGCTTTCTTT.

The chain combines TRBV18 with TRBJ1-3, with D maybe TRBD1 (5 bases). The CDR3 spans 14 residues. The germline V gene has CDR1 KGHSH and CDR2 LQKENI. The V and J ends lost 4 bases and 2 bases respectively, with 9 bases between them. CDR3 bases: TGTGCCAGCTCACAACAGGAACCTGGAAACACCATATATTTT. It encodes CASSQQEPGNTIYF.

This chain connects TRBV25-1 to TRBJ2-1; 8 bases are shared with TRBD1. V dropped 7 bases and J dropped 6; count of bases not matched to a gene: 8. CDR3 length: 14 residues. Germline CDR1 is MGHDK and CDR2 is SYGVNS. The CDR3 DNA follows: TGTGCCAGCAAAGGGACAGGAAGCTTCAATGAGCAGTTCTTC. Protein product: CASKGTGSFNEQFF. The full variable domain, with the rest looked up from reference TRBV25-1 and TRBJ2-1, is EADIYQTPRYLVIGTGKKITLECSQTMGHDKMYWYQQDPGMELHLIHYSYGVNSTEKGDLSSESTVSRIRTEHFPLTLESARPSHTSQYLCASKGTGSFNEQFFGPGTRLTVL.